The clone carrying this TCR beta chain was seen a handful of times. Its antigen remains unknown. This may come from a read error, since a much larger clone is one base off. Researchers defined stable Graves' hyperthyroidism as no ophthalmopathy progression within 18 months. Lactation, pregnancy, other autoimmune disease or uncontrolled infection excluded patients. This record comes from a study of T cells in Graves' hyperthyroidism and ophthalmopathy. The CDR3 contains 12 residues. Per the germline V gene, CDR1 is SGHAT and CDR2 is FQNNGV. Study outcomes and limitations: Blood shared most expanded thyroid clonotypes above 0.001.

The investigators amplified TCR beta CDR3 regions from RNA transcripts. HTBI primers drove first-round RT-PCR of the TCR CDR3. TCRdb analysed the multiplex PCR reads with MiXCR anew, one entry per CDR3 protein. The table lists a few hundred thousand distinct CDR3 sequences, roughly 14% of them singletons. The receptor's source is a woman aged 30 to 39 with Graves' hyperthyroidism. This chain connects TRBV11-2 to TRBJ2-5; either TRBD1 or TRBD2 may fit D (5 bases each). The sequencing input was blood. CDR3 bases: TGTGCCAGCAGCCGGGGCGGAGAGATCCAGTACTTC. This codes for CASSRGGEIQYF.